One sample yielded the 18 T cell receptor beta chains listed below, sequenced in a study of cytomegalovirus exposure and HLA in healthy donors. The table came from immunoSEQ multiplex PCR; TCRdb's copy has only in-frame clones and leaves some out. The sample yields roughly 190,000 clones, approximately 89% seen once. Source material: PBMCs. Receptor source: a man aged 30 to 45 in good health and CMV-seropositive.

This chain uses TRBV6-5 with TRBJ1-6; TRBD1 matches at 10 bases. This CDR3 has 14 amino acids. Germline-derived CDR1 and CDR2 are MNHEY and SVGAGI. After removal of 6 bases from V and 9 bases from J, the junction contained 5 bases not matched to a gene. The chain's CDR3 is CASSPGTGVSPLHF. The DNA for the CDR3 is TGTGCCAGCAGCCCCGGGACAGGGGTTTCACCCCTCCACTTT.

The chain has TRBV5-1 and TRBJ2-7; weak D call: TRBD1 (6 bases). Germline V CDR1 and CDR2: SGHRS, YFSETQ. The CDR3 is 15 amino acids. The V end lost 1 base, the J end lost 3 bases, and 14 bases lay between the germline ends. The CDR3 DNA is TGCGCCAGCAGCTTGTTGGACAGAGGGGGCTACGAGCAGTACTTC. It encodes CASSLLDRGGYEQYF.

The rearrangement links TRBV30 to TRBJ1-3, with D perhaps TRBD1 (5 bases). The V end was cut by 0 bases, the J end by 6 bases, with 15 bases between. Germline V gives CDR1 GTSNPN, CDR2 SVGIG (reference sequence). The CDR3 runs 15 residues. CDR3 sequence (DNA): TGTGCCTGGAGTGTTAGGGTCGGGGGAGTAAACACCATATATTTT. Its protein is CAWSVRVGGVNTIYF.

In this sample, this clone turned up once. The genes are TRBV9 and TRBJ2-7; maybe TRBD1 (5 bases). The germline V and J ends were trimmed by 0 bases and 4 bases, with 14 bases remaining between them. The V gene's germline CDR1 is SGDLS and CDR2 YYNGEE. The CDR3 runs 15 residues. The CDR3 DNA reads TGTGCCAGCAGCGTAGGGGGCGAGGTTTTATACGAGCAGTACTTC. Translating it yields CASSVGGEVLYEQYF.

The chain couples TRBV4-3 to TRBJ2-5; D is unresolved. The CDR3 length is 13 residues. Trimming shortened V by 2 bases and J by 1 base, and 5 bases separated the two germline ends. Germline values: CDR1 LGHNA, CDR2 YSLEER. The CDR3 nucleotides read TGCGCCAGCAGCCAAATCCTCCAAGAGACCCAGTACTTC. Protein product: CASSQILQETQYF.

This rearrangement joins TRBV5-1 to TRBJ2-3, with TRBD2 matching over 8 bases. J was trimmed by 8 bases and V by 0 bases; bases with no gene match: 5. The CDR3 loop spans 14 amino acids. Germline V gene lookup returns CDR1 SGHRS and CDR2 YFSETQ. CDR3 residues: CASSLGPREGTQYF. The CDR3 DNA reads as TGCGCCAGCAGCTTGGGTCCCCGGGAGGGTACGCAGTATTTT.

The chain has TRBV6-6 and TRBJ1-5; D uncertain. The CDR3 is 16 residues long. In germline, CDR1 is MNHNY, CDR2 SVGAGI (reference sequence). The ends were cut back, 6 bases at V and 2 bases at J, with 17 bases in the middle. In nucleotides, the CDR3 is TGTGCCAGCAGCCCTCATGGGCAGTACGGCAATCAGCCCCAGCATTTT. Encoded protein: CASSPHGQYGNQPQHF.

CDR3 in DNA: TGCGCCAGCAGCCAAGCTACAGGGGGCTATGGCTACACCTTC. This translates into CASSQATGGYGYTF. The chain uses TRBV4-3 and TRBJ1-2; 8 bases match TRBD1. Germline V CDR1 and CDR2: LGHNA, YSLEER. The CDR3 runs to 14 residues. Trimming at V came to 1 base and at J to 4 bases, leaving 2 bases not matched to a gene.

The chain combines TRBV6-4 with TRBJ2-7, with D hard to call. CDR1 and CDR2 (germline): MRHNA, SNTAGT. The CDR3 sequence is 13 residues long. Trimming pared 6 bases from V and 4 bases from J, leaving 13 bases between. The CDR3 loop is CASSISAGYEQYF. The CDR3 DNA reads as TGTGCCAGCAGCATCAGTGCAGGTTACGAGCAGTACTTC.

The table lists this clone with a count of one. This chain connects TRBV4-1 to TRBJ1-1; TRBD1 might be the D (6 bases). The V gene's germline CDR1 is MGHRA and CDR2 YSYEKL. V shed 0 bases and J shed 4 bases, with 15 bases lying between them. The CDR3 extends over 16 amino acids. This chain's CDR3 is CASSQDPGARGTEAFF. As DNA, the CDR3 is TGCGCCAGCAGCCAAGATCCGGGGGCGAGGGGCACTGAAGCTTTCTTT.

The V and J genes are TRBV6-5 and TRBJ2-1; the match to TRBD2 covers 7 bases. With V trimmed by 8 bases and J by 4 bases, 11 bases remained unmatched. CDR1 and CDR2 from the germline V gene are MNHEY and SVGAGI. CDR3 size: 15 residues. In DNA form, the CDR3 reads TGTGCCAGCGGGAGGGCCGAAGGGGATTACAATGAGCAGTTCTTC. This encodes CASGRAEGDYNEQFF.

The gene calls are TRBV9 and TRBJ2-1, with 15 bases identical to TRBD2. CDR1 SGDLS and CDR2 YYNGEE come from the germline V gene. This CDR3 has 18 amino acids. The ends lost 0 bases at V and 6 bases at J; junction bases unmatched: 7. CDR3 in DNA: TGTGCCAGCAGCGTAGGGGGGACTAGCGGGAGGACGGGCAATGAGCAGTTCTTC. Translating gives CASSVGGTSGRTGNEQFF.

This clone was recorded only once. V gene TRBV5-6 combines with J gene TRBJ2-7; TRBD1 might be the D (6 bases). The CDR3 runs 14 residues. Trimming shortened V by 6 bases and J by 2 bases, and 15 bases separated the two germline ends. Germline CDR1 SGHDT, CDR2 YYEEEE. The CDR3 loop reads CASNQDRFPYEQYF. DNA for the CDR3: TGTGCCAGCAACCAAGACAGGTTCCCCTACGAGCAGTACTTC.

This clone was observed a single time. V is TRBV18 and J is TRBJ1-4, with TRBD1 as a possible D gene (5 bases). This CDR3 is built from 14 residues. The germline V gene encodes CDR1 KGHSH and CDR2 LQKENI. Trimming removed 0 bases from V and 5 bases from J, with 7 bases in between. CDR3 sequence reads: CASSPPGQNEKLFF. In DNA form, the CDR3 reads TGTGCCAGCTCACCACCGGGGCAAAATGAAAAACTGTTTTTT.

The rearrangement links TRBV4-1 to TRBJ2-4; TRBD1 is a possible D gene (12 bases). V was clipped by 4 bases and J by 14 bases, with 24 bases between them. CDR1 and CDR2 from the germline V gene are MGHRA and YSYEKL. The CDR3 extends over 15 amino acids. The CDR3 DNA follows: TGCGCCAGCAGCCGGGGACAGGGGGCGACTAGCGGGGAGTACTTC. Translation: CASSRGQGATSGEYF.

This clone occurred a few times. This chain connects TRBV5-8 to TRBJ1-1; D gene uncertain. This CDR3 region has 12 residues. CDR1 SGHTS and CDR2 YDEGEE come from the germline V gene. Trimming took 4 bases from V and 5 from J, leaving 9 bases between them. The CDR3 DNA follows: TGTGCCAGCAGCGTGACAATGACTGAAGCTTTCTTT. Protein: CASSVTMTEAFF. The full variable domain, completed using reference TRBV5-8 and TRBJ1-1, is EAGVTQSPTHLIKTRGQQATLRCSPISGHTSVYWYQQALGLGLQFLLWYDEGEERNRGNFPPRFSGRQFPNYSSELNVNALELEDSALYLCASSVTMTEAFFGQGTRLTVV.

The chain couples TRBV5-1 to TRBJ2-5, with 9 positions matching TRBD1. This CDR3 comprises 15 residues. Germline V gene lookup returns CDR1 SGHRS and CDR2 YFSETQ. V gave up 4 bases and J gave up 2 bases; unmatched junction bases: 6. CDR3 nucleotides: TGCGCCAGCAGCCCTCCACAGGGGGCTCAAGAGACCCAGTACTTC. Its protein is CASSPPQGAQETQYF.

CDR3 sequence reads: CASSIDNREQYF. CDR3 sequence (DNA): TGTGCCAGTAGTATTGACAACCGCGAGCAGTACTTC. The J gene is TRBJ2-7, the V gene TRBV19, with D uncertain. Looked up from germline, CDR1 is LNHDA and CDR2 is SQIVND (reference sequence). CDR3 length equals 12 residues. Trimming left V 3 bases short and J 6 bases short, with 9 bases between. Based on the CDR3 plus reference TRBV19 and TRBJ2-7, the full variable domain is DGGITQSPKYLFRKEGQNVTLSCEQNLNHDAMYWYRQDPGQGLRLIYYSQIVNDFQKGDIAEGYSVSREKKESFPLTVTSAQKNPTAFYLCASSIDNREQYFGPGTRLTVT.